Listed below are T cell receptor beta chains from one sample, sequenced in a study of PD-L1 blockade in urothelial cancer. Sequencing used immunoSEQ multiplex PCR; TCRdb keeps in-frame clones, though not all of them. The table has 70,000 or so clones, less than 90% seen once. Sequencing used PBMCs, obtained around atezolizumab (anti-PD-L1) treatment. These receptor sequences come from a man aged 60 to 75 with urothelial cancer. The CDR3 runs from the conserved cysteine through the conserved F or W. The D gene is left open where the match is weak. Expanded clones get a size class; other rows say once, few or many, or leave the size out.

V gene	J gene	D gene	CDR3 length	clone size	CDR3 protein	CDR3 DNA
TRBV29-1	TRBJ2-1	TRBD2	14	-	CSAWGLAGMHEQFF	TGCAGCGCCTGGGGACTAGCGGGAATGCATGAGCAGTTCTTC
TRBV6-1	TRBJ2-2	-	13	-	CASSGGRPGELFF	TGTGCCAGCAGTGGAGGCAGACCCGGGGAGCTGTTTTTT
TRBV5-1	TRBJ1-6	TRBD1	16	-	CASSLRTGVGNSPLHF	TGCGCCAGCAGCCTAAGGACAGGGGTTGGCAATTCACCCCTCCACTTT
TRBV7-3	TRBJ1-1	TRBD1	15	-	CASSRKGGGDTEAFF	TGTGCCAGCAGCAGAAAAGGGGGCGGTGACACTGAAGCTTTCTTT
TRBV6-5	TRBJ1-4	-	14	-	CASSYSKRGEKLFF	TGTGCCAGCAGTTACTCGAAGCGTGGGGAAAAACTGTTTTTT
TRBV6-5	TRBJ2-7	TRBD2	16	-	CASSSSAGGRSYEQYF	TGTGCCAGCAGTTCCTCCGCGGGAGGGCGGAGCTACGAGCAGTACTTC
TRBV5-1	TRBJ1-4	-	14	-	CASSPGYANEKLFF	TGCGCCAGCAGTCCAGGGTATGCTAATGAAAAACTGTTTTTT
TRBV9	TRBJ2-2	TRBD1	15	-	CASSVEGQDTGELFF	TGTGCCAGCAGCGTAGAAGGACAGGATACCGGGGAGCTGTTTTTT
TRBV11-2	TRBJ1-2	-	13	-	CASSLVEGGGYTF	TGTGCCAGCAGCTTAGTAGAGGGTGGTGGCTACACCTTC
TRBV7-2	TRBJ2-1	TRBD2	19	-	CASSLRKSLAGGGGNEQFF	TGTGCCAGCAGCTTACGGAAGTCATTAGCGGGAGGCGGGGGTAATGAGCAGTTCTTC
TRBV7-9	TRBJ1-5	TRBD1	14	-	CASSTGDGFQPQHF	TGTGCCAGCAGCACAGGGGACGGTTTTCAGCCCCAGCATTTT
TRBV6-5	TRBJ2-7	TRBD1	14	-	CASSYSSGQGVQYF	TGTGCCAGCAGTTACTCCTCGGGACAGGGTGTGCAGTACTTC
TRBV10-3	TRBJ2-7	-	15	few	CAISSPIRGIYEQYF	TGTGCCATCAGTAGCCCCATACGTGGTATCTACGAGCAGTACTTC
TRBV12-2	TRBJ2-7	-	17	-	CASRSNPGTGVPYEQYF	TGTGCAAGTCGCTCCAATCCCGGGACAGGGGTTCCCTACGAGCAGTACTTC
TRBV7-9	TRBJ2-3	TRBD1	14	-	CASSLVQGADTQYF	TGTGCCAGCAGCTTAGTGCAGGGGGCAGATACGCAGTATTTT
TRBV10-3	TRBJ1-5	TRBD1	13	-	CATRDRGYTAQHF	TGTGCCACCCGGGACAGGGGCTATACTGCCCAGCATTTT
TRBV5-1	TRBJ2-1	TRBD1	15	-	CASATGTGGADEQFF	TGCGCCAGCGCAACCGGGACAGGCGGGGCTGATGAGCAGTTCTTC
TRBV19	TRBJ2-2	TRBD2	16	once	CASSLAGGSNTGELFF	TGTGCCAGTAGCCTCGCGGGGGGCTCGAACACCGGGGAGCTGTTTTTT
TRBV7-3	TRBJ2-2	-	15	-	CASSLTQGNTGELFF	TGTGCCAGCAGCTTAACACAGGGGAACACCGGGGAGCTGTTTTTT
TRBV2	TRBJ2-3	TRBD1	19	once	CAITRGTGEGGIITDTQYF	TGTGCCATAACCCGGGGGACAGGGGAGGGGGGTATTATCACAGATACGCAGTATTTT
TRBV28	TRBJ2-1	TRBD2	13	-	CASSSGTMVEQFF	TGTGCCAGCAGTTCCGGGACTATGGTTGAGCAGTTCTTC
TRBV4-3	TRBJ1-4	-	16	-	CASSQVRGQENEKLFF	TGCGCCAGCAGCCAAGTAAGGGGTCAGGAGAATGAAAAACTGTTTTTT
TRBV9	TRBJ2-7	-	16	-	CASSVGGVGPPYEQYF	TGTGCCAGCAGCGTAGGGGGCGTGGGCCCCCCCTACGAGCAGTACTTC
TRBV4-1	TRBJ1-4	-	17	-	CASSPVENRATNEKLFF	TGCGCCAGCAGCCCAGTGGAGAACAGGGCAACTAATGAAAAACTGTTTTTT
TRBV28	TRBJ2-3	TRBD2	14	-	CATGTSGSTDTQYF	TGTGCCACCGGGACTAGCGGGAGCACAGATACGCAGTATTTT
TRBV30	TRBJ1-2	-	11	-	CAWVTGHRNTF	TGTGCCTGGGTGACAGGACATAGGAACACCTTC
TRBV6-1	TRBJ1-1	TRBD1	15	-	CASSVEGTGPRVPFF	TGTGCCAGCAGTGTTGAAGGGACAGGACCTAGAGTACCTTTCTTT
TRBV18	TRBJ2-7	-	13	-	CASSTGGSYEQYF	TGTGCCAGCTCAACCGGGGGCTCCTACGAGCAGTACTTC
TRBV27	TRBJ2-1	TRBD2	15	-	CASSPRGGVYNEQFF	TGTGCCAGCAGTCCCCGCGGGGGGGTCTACAATGAGCAGTTCTTC
TRBV28	TRBJ2-2	TRBD2	16	-	CASSGYRGRAAGELFF	TGTGCCAGCAGTGGCTATCGCGGGAGGGCCGCTGGGGAGCTGTTTTTT
TRBV10-1	TRBJ1-1	-	14	-	CASSSGPGYTEAFF	TGCGCCAGCAGCTCAGGGCCAGGGTACACTGAAGCTTTCTTT
TRBV7-2	TRBJ2-1	TRBD2	15	-	CASSTRVGAGNEQFF	TGTGCCAGCAGCACTAGAGTTGGAGCGGGGAATGAGCAGTTCTTC
TRBV2	TRBJ1-2	-	12	-	CASRWGEYGYTF	TGTGCCAGCAGGTGGGGGGAATATGGCTACACCTTC
TRBV11-2	TRBJ2-7	TRBD2	15	-	CASGAEGAGAYEQYF	TGTGCCAGCGGTGCAGAGGGAGCGGGAGCCTACGAGCAGTACTTC
TRBV9	TRBJ1-1	-	13	-	CASSVGERTEAFF	TGTGCCAGCAGCGTAGGTGAGAGGACTGAAGCTTTCTTT
TRBV30	TRBJ2-2	TRBD2	13	-	CAWSWTSGGELFF	TGTGCCTGGAGCTGGACTAGCGGGGGGGAGCTGTTTTTT
TRBV15	TRBJ2-5	TRBD2	17	-	CATSRGGAGVGQETQYF	TGTGCCACCAGCAGAGGAGGAGCGGGGGTCGGGCAAGAGACCCAGTACTTC
TRBV28	TRBJ2-5	-	16	-	CASSLSAAGFAETQYF	TGTGCCAGCAGTTTAAGCGCCGCGGGTTTCGCGGAGACCCAGTACTTC
TRBV11-2	TRBJ1-3	TRBD1	17	-	CASSFWGQGFQRNTIYF	TGTGCCAGCAGCTTCTGGGGACAGGGGTTCCAAAGGAACACCATATATTTT
TRBV4-3	TRBJ2-2	TRBD1	16	-	CASSQDQGVGTGELFF	TGCGCCAGCAGCCAAGATCAGGGGGTGGGGACCGGGGAGCTGTTTTTT
TRBV28	TRBJ2-7	-	13	-	CASSSPNFYEQYF	TGTGCCAGCAGTTCCCCCAACTTTTACGAGCAGTACTTC
TRBV15	TRBJ1-3	-	17	-	CATTPTLMVGSGNTIYF	TGTGCCACCACCCCCACTCTCATGGTCGGGTCTGGAAACACCATATATTTT
TRBV6-5	TRBJ2-2	TRBD2	14	-	CASRARGGSGELFF	TGTGCCAGCAGGGCCCGCGGGGGGTCCGGGGAGCTGTTTTTT
TRBV6-5	TRBJ2-7	-	15	-	CASSYITGKTYEQYF	TGTGCCAGCAGTTATATAACAGGGAAAACCTACGAGCAGTACTTC
TRBV7-9	TRBJ1-4	-	14	few	CASSQRETNEKLFF	TGTGCCAGCAGCCAAAGGGAGACTAATGAAAAACTGTTTTTT
TRBV18	TRBJ2-7	TRBD1	15	few	CASSTTQQGNYEQYF	TGTGCCAGCTCAACAACCCAACAGGGGAACTACGAGCAGTACTTC
TRBV2	TRBJ2-5	-	12	-	CASSGDQETQYF	TGTGCCAGCAGCGGGGACCAAGAGACCCAGTACTTC
TRBV19	TRBJ1-2	TRBD1	17	few	CASSVGTGAYIFYGYTF	TGTGCCAGTAGTGTGGGGACAGGGGCTTACATCTTCTATGGCTACACCTTC
TRBV4-1	TRBJ2-7	-	17	-	CASSQDDGTQRSHEQYF	TGCGCCAGCAGCCAAGACGACGGGACTCAACGCTCCCACGAGCAGTACTTC
TRBV6-5	TRBJ1-1	TRBD1	15	-	CASSRDRNMNTEAFF	TGTGCCAGCAGCCGGGACAGGAACATGAACACTGAAGCTTTCTTT
TRBV4-2	TRBJ2-7	TRBD2	15	few	CASSQDGTSSYEQYF	TGTGCCAGCAGCCAAGATGGGACTAGCAGCTACGAGCAGTACTTC
TRBV11-2	TRBJ1-5	-	15	-	CASSLDSTGGQPQHF	TGTGCCAGCAGCTTAGATAGCACTGGGGGCCAGCCCCAGCATTTT
TRBV5-3	TRBJ2-1	TRBD2	15	-	CASEDPTSAYNEQFF	TGTGCCAGCGAGGATCCCACTAGCGCCTACAATGAGCAGTTCTTC
TRBV11-2	TRBJ2-7	TRBD1	13	-	CASSLTGGDEQYF	TGTGCCAGCAGCTTGACAGGGGGGGACGAGCAGTACTTC
TRBV7-2	TRBJ2-2	-	16	-	CASSLSGRSTAGELFF	TGTGCCAGCAGCCTCTCCGGGAGAAGTACAGCGGGGGAGCTGTTTTTT
TRBV19	TRBJ2-2	-	12	-	CASSMRAGELFF	TGTGCCAGTAGTATGCGGGCCGGGGAGCTGTTTTTT
TRBV2	TRBJ2-1	TRBD1	14	-	CASIPPGQDNEQFF	TGTGCCAGCATCCCCCCGGGACAGGACAATGAGCAGTTCTTC